This TCR beta chain was identified during a study of post-analysis software for immune sequencing data. Study-level results: Included in a set of roughly five TRBV segments more frequent in patients than controls were TRBV5-6, TRBV5-1 and TRBV20-1.

J lost 1 base, V lost 5 bases, and 6 bases had no gene match. In germline, CDR1 is SEHNR, CDR2 FQNEAQ (reference sequence). The CDR3 sequence is 15 residues long. cDNA libraries for TCR beta contained unique molecular identifiers. There were 1 to 10 million T cells, and about 540,000 cDNA molecules came from them. MiXCR was run by TCRdb on the PCR reads, yielding one entry per CDR3 protein. The table has roughly 600,000 distinct CDR3 sequences, roughly 47% seen once. With respect to this clonotype: Its antigen is currently unknown.

This TCR came from a girl aged 5-17 years with multiple sclerosis. Sequencing input: blood. The V gene is TRBV7-9, the J gene TRBJ1-2, with 8 bases aligning to TRBD1. The CDR3 region is CASSLGDRLNYGYTF. For the CDR3, the DNA is TGTGCCAGCAGCCTCGGGGACAGGCTTAACTATGGCTACACCTTC. Looking up the rest from reference TRBV7-9 and TRBJ1-2 gives the full variable domain: DTGVSQNPRHKITKRGQNVTFRCDPISEHNRLYWYRQTLGQGPEFLTYFQNEAQLEKSRLLSDRFSAERPKGSFSTLEIQRTEQGDSAMYLCASSLGDRLNYGYTFGSGTRLTVV.